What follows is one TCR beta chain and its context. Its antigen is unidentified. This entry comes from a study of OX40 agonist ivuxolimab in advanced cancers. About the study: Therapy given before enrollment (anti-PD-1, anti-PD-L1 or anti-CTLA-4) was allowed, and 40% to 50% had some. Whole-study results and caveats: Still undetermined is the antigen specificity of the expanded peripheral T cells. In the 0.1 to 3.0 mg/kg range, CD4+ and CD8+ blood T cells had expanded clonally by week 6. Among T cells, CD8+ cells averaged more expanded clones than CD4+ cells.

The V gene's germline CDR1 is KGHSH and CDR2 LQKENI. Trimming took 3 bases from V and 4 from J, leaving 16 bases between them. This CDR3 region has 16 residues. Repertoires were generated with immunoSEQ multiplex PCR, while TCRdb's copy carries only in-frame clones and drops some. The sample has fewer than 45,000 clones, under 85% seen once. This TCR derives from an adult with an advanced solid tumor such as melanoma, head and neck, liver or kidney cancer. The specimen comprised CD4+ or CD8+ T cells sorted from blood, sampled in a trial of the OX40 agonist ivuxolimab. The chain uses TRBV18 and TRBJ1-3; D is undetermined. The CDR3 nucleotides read TGTGCCAGCTCACCTCAGTACGACACGCAGGGAAACACCATATATTTT. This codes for CASSPQYDTQGNTIYF.